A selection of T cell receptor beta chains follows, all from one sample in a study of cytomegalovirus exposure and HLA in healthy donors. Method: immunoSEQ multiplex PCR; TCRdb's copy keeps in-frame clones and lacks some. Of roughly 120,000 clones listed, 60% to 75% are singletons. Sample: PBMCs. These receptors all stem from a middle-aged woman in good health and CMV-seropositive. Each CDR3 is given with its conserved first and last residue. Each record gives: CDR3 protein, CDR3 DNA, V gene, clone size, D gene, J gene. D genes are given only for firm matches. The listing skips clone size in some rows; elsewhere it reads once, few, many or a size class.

CDR3 protein: CAWRGGGQPQHF; CDR3 DNA: TGTGCCTGGAGGGGCGGGGGTCAGCCCCAGCATTTT; V gene: TRBV30; clone size: few; D gene: -; J gene: TRBJ1-5
CDR3 protein: CASSLSPSANYGYTF; CDR3 DNA: TGTGCCAGCAGTTTATCGCCCAGCGCTAACTATGGCTACACCTTC; V gene: TRBV27; clone size: -; D gene: -; J gene: TRBJ1-2
CDR3 protein: CASSLDGAGVGGYTF; CDR3 DNA: TGTGCCAGCAGCTTAGATGGAGCAGGGGTTGGTGGCTACACCTTC; V gene: TRBV11-2; clone size: -; D gene: -; J gene: TRBJ1-2
CDR3 protein: CALGKGAGEQYF; CDR3 DNA: TGTGCCCTTGGAAAGGGGGCAGGGGAGCAGTACTTC; V gene: TRBV6-6; clone size: -; D gene: TRBD1; J gene: TRBJ2-7
CDR3 protein: CASSLRLGSGRSDTQYF; CDR3 DNA: TGTGCCAGCAGCTTAAGGCTAGGAAGCGGACGATCAGATACGCAGTATTTT; V gene: TRBV7-3; clone size: -; D gene: -; J gene: TRBJ2-3
CDR3 protein: CASSQEHRGYTEAFF; CDR3 DNA: TGTGCCAGCAGCCAAGAACACAGGGGGTACACTGAAGCTTTCTTT; V gene: TRBV7-9; clone size: -; D gene: TRBD1; J gene: TRBJ1-1
CDR3 protein: CASRNTYNEQFF; CDR3 DNA: TGTGCCAGCAGGAACACGTACAATGAGCAGTTCTTC; V gene: TRBV7-2; clone size: -; D gene: -; J gene: TRBJ2-1
CDR3 protein: CASSYAQGYQPQHF; CDR3 DNA: TGTGCCAGCAGTTACGCACAGGGTTATCAGCCCCAGCATTTT; V gene: TRBV6-5; clone size: -; D gene: -; J gene: TRBJ1-5
CDR3 protein: CASSLVGTSSSDTQYF; CDR3 DNA: TGTGCCAGCAGCTTAGTGGGGACTAGCTCATCAGATACGCAGTATTTT; V gene: TRBV7-2; clone size: -; D gene: TRBD2; J gene: TRBJ2-3
CDR3 protein: CASSDPRGFTEAFF; CDR3 DNA: TGTGCCAGCAGTGATCCACGAGGGTTCACTGAAGCTTTCTTT; V gene: TRBV25-1; clone size: -; D gene: -; J gene: TRBJ1-1
CDR3 protein: CASSLQGSTDTQYF; CDR3 DNA: TGTGCCAGCAGTTTACAGGGTAGCACAGATACGCAGTATTTT; V gene: TRBV6-5; clone size: few; D gene: -; J gene: TRBJ2-3
CDR3 protein: CASSPLVRGTDTQYF; CDR3 DNA: TGTGCCAGCAGCCCCCTCGTGCGGGGTACAGATACGCAGTATTTT; V gene: TRBV7-2; clone size: -; D gene: -; J gene: TRBJ2-3
CDR3 protein: CASSSLTVNTEAFF; CDR3 DNA: TGTGCCAGCAGTTCCCTCACGGTGAACACTGAAGCTTTCTTT; V gene: TRBV6-5; clone size: -; D gene: -; J gene: TRBJ1-1
CDR3 protein: CAGSSGGKNEQFF; CDR3 DNA: TGTGCCGGCTCCAGCGGGGGGAAAAATGAGCAGTTCTTC; V gene: TRBV10-3; clone size: once; D gene: TRBD2; J gene: TRBJ2-1
CDR3 protein: CASSPGTGDYGYTF; CDR3 DNA: TGTGCCAGCAGTCCAGGGACAGGGGACTATGGCTACACCTTC; V gene: TRBV27; clone size: -; D gene: TRBD1; J gene: TRBJ1-2
CDR3 protein: CASSSTGNSPLHF; CDR3 DNA: TGTGCCAGCAGTTCGACAGGGAATTCACCCCTCCACTTT; V gene: TRBV6-6; clone size: -; D gene: TRBD1; J gene: TRBJ1-6
CDR3 protein: CASSSEVRDTVYGYTF; CDR3 DNA: TGTGCCAGCAGCTCAGAGGTGAGGGACACGGTCTATGGCTACACCTTC; V gene: TRBV7-2; clone size: -; D gene: -; J gene: TRBJ1-2
CDR3 protein: CASSKIGMGAQGANVLTF; CDR3 DNA: TGCGCCAGCAGCAAGATAGGAATGGGGGCGCAGGGGGCCAACGTCCTGACTTTC; V gene: TRBV4-3; clone size: -; D gene: -; J gene: TRBJ2-6
CDR3 protein: CSAKQGRGETQYF; CDR3 DNA: TGCAGCGCAAAACAGGGCCGGGGAGAGACCCAGTACTTC; V gene: TRBV29-1; clone size: -; D gene: -; J gene: TRBJ2-5
CDR3 protein: CASSLARGGYPYGYTF; CDR3 DNA: TGCGCCAGCAGCTTGGCCAGGGGTGGCTACCCCTATGGCTACACCTTC; V gene: TRBV5-1; clone size: few; D gene: -; J gene: TRBJ1-2
CDR3 protein: CASSSAGHIYEQYF; CDR3 DNA: TGCGCCAGCAGCTCAGCGGGACATATCTACGAGCAGTACTTC; V gene: TRBV5-1; clone size: -; D gene: -; J gene: TRBJ2-7
CDR3 protein: CASSLQGPGGYYNEQFF; CDR3 DNA: TGCGCCAGCAGCCTCCAGGGCCCCGGGGGGTACTACAATGAGCAGTTCTTC; V gene: TRBV4-1; clone size: few; D gene: TRBD2; J gene: TRBJ2-1
CDR3 protein: CASSLSGNEQFF; CDR3 DNA: TGTGCCAGCAGCTTAAGCGGCAATGAGCAGTTCTTC; V gene: TRBV5-6; clone size: once; D gene: -; J gene: TRBJ2-1
CDR3 protein: CASGTGPTSSYEQYF; CDR3 DNA: TGTGCCAGCGGGACAGGGCCCACGAGCTCCTACGAGCAGTACTTC; V gene: TRBV2; clone size: -; D gene: TRBD1; J gene: TRBJ2-7
CDR3 protein: CAWSLLQGNTIYF; CDR3 DNA: TGTGCCTGGAGTCTCCTACAGGGAAACACCATATATTTT; V gene: TRBV30; clone size: -; D gene: -; J gene: TRBJ1-3
CDR3 protein: CASSLFSTSGVRGEQYF; CDR3 DNA: TGTGCCAGCAGCTTGTTTTCTACTAGCGGGGTGCGTGGCGAGCAGTACTTC; V gene: TRBV5-6; clone size: few; D gene: TRBD2; J gene: TRBJ2-7
CDR3 protein: CASSYAVGTGTPLHF; CDR3 DNA: TGTGCCAGCAGTTACGCAGTCGGGACAGGGACACCCCTCCACTTT; V gene: TRBV6-5; clone size: few; D gene: TRBD1; J gene: TRBJ1-6
CDR3 protein: CASSQDRAGYEQYF; CDR3 DNA: TGCGCCAGCAGCCAAGATCGTGCGGGTTACGAGCAGTACTTC; V gene: TRBV4-3; clone size: few; D gene: -; J gene: TRBJ2-7
CDR3 protein: CASSLGDRQLTGDTQYF; CDR3 DNA: TGTGCCAGCAGCTTGGGGGACAGACAACTGACAGGGGATACGCAGTATTTT; V gene: TRBV5-4; clone size: once; D gene: TRBD1; J gene: TRBJ2-3
CDR3 protein: CASSQELGSANEQFF; CDR3 DNA: TGCGCCAGCAGCCAAGAGCTAGGTTCTGCGAATGAGCAGTTCTTC; V gene: TRBV4-3; clone size: few; D gene: -; J gene: TRBJ2-1
CDR3 protein: CSVEEFSSYNEQFF; CDR3 DNA: TGCAGCGTTGAAGAGTTTAGCTCCTACAATGAGCAGTTCTTC; V gene: TRBV29-1; clone size: -; D gene: -; J gene: TRBJ2-1
CDR3 protein: CASSKTGTEQPQHF; CDR3 DNA: TGTGCCAGCAGTAAGACAGGGACGGAACAGCCCCAGCATTTT; V gene: TRBV6-1; clone size: -; D gene: TRBD1; J gene: TRBJ1-5
CDR3 protein: CATSRDRQGTEAFF; CDR3 DNA: TGTGCCACCAGCAGAGATCGGCAGGGCACTGAAGCTTTCTTT; V gene: TRBV15; clone size: once; D gene: -; J gene: TRBJ1-1
CDR3 protein: CASSWDRVQETQYF; CDR3 DNA: TGCGCCAGCAGCTGGGACAGGGTCCAAGAGACCCAGTACTTC; V gene: TRBV5-1; clone size: -; D gene: TRBD1; J gene: TRBJ2-5
CDR3 protein: CASSVDSLGYKLFF; CDR3 DNA: TGTGCCAGCAGCGTGGACAGCCTCGGATACAAACTGTTTTTT; V gene: TRBV5-4; clone size: few; D gene: -; J gene: TRBJ1-4
CDR3 protein: CASSLEGNTEAFF; CDR3 DNA: TGCGCCAGCAGCCTGGAGGGCAACACTGAAGCTTTCTTT; V gene: TRBV4-3; clone size: -; D gene: -; J gene: TRBJ1-1
CDR3 protein: CASSLLTSRTGSSGNTIYF; CDR3 DNA: TGCGCCAGCAGCCTACTGACTTCCCGGACAGGCAGCTCTGGAAACACCATATATTTT; V gene: TRBV4-1; clone size: -; D gene: TRBD1; J gene: TRBJ1-3
CDR3 protein: CAISETTGPYGYTF; CDR3 DNA: TGTGCCATCAGTGAGACAACAGGTCCCTATGGCTACACCTTC; V gene: TRBV10-3; clone size: -; D gene: -; J gene: TRBJ1-2
CDR3 protein: CASSLDRGRGQPQHF; CDR3 DNA: TGTGCCAGCAGCCTCGACAGGGGAAGGGGACAGCCCCAGCATTTT; V gene: TRBV6-5; clone size: -; D gene: TRBD1; J gene: TRBJ1-5
CDR3 protein: CASSNYDRAGNTIYF; CDR3 DNA: TGTGCCAGCAGTAATTATGACAGGGCTGGAAACACCATATATTTT; V gene: TRBV6-5; clone size: -; D gene: TRBD1; J gene: TRBJ1-3
CDR3 protein: CASSYSRSPLHF; CDR3 DNA: TGTGCCAGCAGTTACTCACGGTCACCCCTCCACTTT; V gene: TRBV6-5; clone size: -; D gene: -; J gene: TRBJ1-6
CDR3 protein: CASSLMSQLITTDTQYF; CDR3 DNA: TGTGCCAGCAGCTTAATGTCCCAACTAATAACGACAGATACGCAGTATTTT; V gene: TRBV7-2; clone size: -; D gene: -; J gene: TRBJ2-3
CDR3 protein: CASNPQGTGDYGYTF; CDR3 DNA: TGCGCCAGCAACCCCCAAGGGACAGGAGACTATGGCTACACCTTC; V gene: TRBV5-1; clone size: -; D gene: TRBD1; J gene: TRBJ1-2
CDR3 protein: CASSIGTGWTEAFF; CDR3 DNA: TGTGCCAGCAGCATAGGGACAGGGTGGACTGAAGCTTTCTTT; V gene: TRBV9; clone size: -; D gene: TRBD1; J gene: TRBJ1-1
CDR3 protein: CASSLGQGAGANVLTF; CDR3 DNA: TGCGCCAGCAGCTTGGGACAGGGGGCGGGGGCCAACGTCCTGACTTTC; V gene: TRBV5-1; clone size: -; D gene: TRBD1; J gene: TRBJ2-6
CDR3 protein: CSVDGQRERLADTQYF; CDR3 DNA: TGCAGCGTTGACGGTCAGCGGGAGAGGTTAGCAGATACGCAGTATTTT; V gene: TRBV29-1; clone size: -; D gene: TRBD2; J gene: TRBJ2-3
CDR3 protein: CASKEKTDYQPQHF; CDR3 DNA: TGTGCCAGCAAAGAAAAGACAGACTATCAGCCCCAGCATTTT; V gene: TRBV2; clone size: few; D gene: -; J gene: TRBJ1-5
CDR3 protein: CAGRTGNNEQFF; CDR3 DNA: TGTGCCGGTAGGACAGGGAACAATGAGCAGTTCTTC; V gene: TRBV7-9; clone size: -; D gene: TRBD1; J gene: TRBJ2-1
CDR3 protein: CAWTSMGSGAWRYGYTF; CDR3 DNA: TGTGCCTGGACGAGTATGGGCAGCGGGGCTTGGAGGTATGGCTACACCTTC; V gene: TRBV30; clone size: few; D gene: -; J gene: TRBJ1-2
CDR3 protein: CASSLGGGNQPQHF; CDR3 DNA: TGCGCCAGCAGCTTAGGGGGGGGCAATCAGCCCCAGCATTTT; V gene: TRBV5-1; clone size: -; D gene: -; J gene: TRBJ1-5
CDR3 protein: CASSLSGGNEQFF; CDR3 DNA: TGCGCCAGCAGCCTAAGCGGGGGTAATGAGCAGTTCTTC; V gene: TRBV5-1; clone size: -; D gene: TRBD2; J gene: TRBJ2-1
CDR3 protein: CASSYGGPKDQPQHF; CDR3 DNA: TGTGCCAGTAGCTACGGGGGACCGAAGGATCAGCCCCAGCATTTT; V gene: TRBV19; clone size: -; D gene: -; J gene: TRBJ1-5
CDR3 protein: CAISEKSDRVFTEYTF; CDR3 DNA: TGTGCCATCAGTGAGAAATCCGACAGGGTCTTTACGGAGTACACCTTC; V gene: TRBV10-3; clone size: -; D gene: TRBD1; J gene: TRBJ1-2